Sequencing of this T cell receptor beta chain was carried out in a study of Graves' ophthalmopathy and Graves' hyperthyroidism. Trimming took off 9 bases at V and 1 base at J, with 16 bases between the two ends. The CDR3 is 15 amino acids. Looked up from germline, CDR1 is SGHTA and CDR2 is FQGNSA. As the template, RNA transcripts were used to amplify TCR beta CDR3 regions. A first-round RT-PCR used HTBI primers, followed by a second-round multiplex PCR. Each CDR3 protein is one row after TCRdb ran MiXCR on the multiplex PCR reads. The repertoire holds 300,000 to 350,000 distinct CDR3 sequences, with about a sixth as singletons.

Input material: peripheral blood. The chain employs TRBV7-2 and TRBJ2-4, with D perhaps matching TRBD2 (7 bases). The sequence came from an adult man with Graves' ophthalmopathy. CDR3 sequence reads: CASTPRGAAKNIQYF. CDR3 DNA: TGTGCCAGTACCCCTCGGGGGGCGGCCAAAAACATTCAGTACTTC.